A single sample gave rise to the 26 T cell receptor beta chains below, sequenced in a study of OX40 agonist ivuxolimab in advanced cancers. The table came from immunoSEQ multiplex PCR; TCRdb's copy has only in-frame clones and leaves some out. The table shows tens of thousands of clones, with 81% occurring only once. Specimen: CD4+ or CD8+ T cells sorted from blood, collected in a trial of the OX40 agonist ivuxolimab. The receptors come from an adult with an advanced solid tumor such as melanoma, head and neck, liver or kidney cancer.

This chain joins TRBV7-2 and TRBJ2-5, with TRBD2 matching over 11 bases. Germline V gene data show CDR1 as SGHTA and CDR2 as FQGNSA. The CDR3 runs 16 residues. V dropped 5 bases and J dropped 1; count of bases not matched to a gene: 6. The CDR3 sequence is CASSPFSGGAQETQYF. In DNA, the CDR3 is TGTGCCAGCAGCCCATTTAGCGGGGGGGCCCAAGAGACCCAGTACTTC.

J is TRBJ2-3 and V is TRBV7-3; D not certain. The CDR3 consists of 14 residues. V was pared by 2 bases and J by 0 bases, with 6 bases between. Germline lookup yields CDR1 SGHTA and CDR2 FQGTGA. The CDR3 DNA follows: TGTGCCAGCAGCTTAGTATATAGCACAGATACGCAGTATTTT. This gives the protein CASSLVYSTDTQYF.

This sequence joins TRBV27 and TRBJ1-4; 10 bases map to TRBD1. Germline CDR1 MNHEY, CDR2 SMNVEV (reference sequence). J gave up 11 bases and V 0 bases, and 6 bases lay outside the gene matches. The CDR3 spans 15 residues. The CDR3 sequence: CASSLSGTGERKLFF. CDR3 nucleotide sequence: TGTGCCAGCAGTTTATCCGGGACAGGGGAGAGGAAACTGTTTTTT.

The V gene is TRBV4-1, the J gene TRBJ2-1, with TRBD2 matching 14 bases. The V gene's germline CDR1 is MGHRA and CDR2 YSYEKL. There are 18 residues in the CDR3. The V segment lost 4 bases and the J segment 0 bases; nucleotides outside the gene matches: 5. CDR3 DNA: TGCGCCAGCAGCCGTGGACTAGCGGGAGGAAGCTCCTACAATGAGCAGTTCTTC. It yields the protein CASSRGLAGGSSYNEQFF.

This chain joins TRBV30 and TRBJ1-6; D perhaps matches TRBD1 (6 bases). CDR1 is GTSNPN, CDR2 SVGIG, per germline (reference sequence). The CDR3 is 16 residues long. V gave up 5 bases and J gave up 6 bases, with 20 bases separating them. The CDR3 nucleotides are TGTGCCTGGTCAGGAGGGGCAGGGGCTACTAATTCACCCCTCCACTTT. It codes for CAWSGGAGATNSPLHF. Together with reference TRBV30 and TRBJ1-6, the CDR3 gives the full variable domain: SQTIHQWPATLVQPVGSPLSLECTVEGTSNPNLYWYRQAAGRGLQLLFYSVGIGQISSEVPQNLSASRPQDRQFILSSKKLLLSDSGFYLCAWSGGAGATNSPLHFGNGTRLTVT.

The chain couples TRBV19 to TRBJ1-5, with 7 bases identical to TRBD1. Looked up from germline, CDR1 is LNHDA and CDR2 is SQIVND (reference sequence). The J segment lost 3 bases and the V segment lost 5 bases, leaving 4 bases of the junction unmatched. The CDR3 runs 14 residues. The CDR3 loop reads CASSHGQDNQPQHF. The CDR3 bases are TGTGCCAGTAGTCACGGACAGGACAATCAGCCCCAGCATTTT. Based on the CDR3 plus reference TRBV19 and TRBJ1-5, the full variable domain is DGGITQSPKYLFRKEGQNVTLSCEQNLNHDAMYWYRQDPGQGLRLIYYSQIVNDFQKGDIAEGYSVSREKKESFPLTVTSAQKNPTAFYLCASSHGQDNQPQHFGDGTRLSIL.

This chain links TRBV7-2 with TRBJ2-2; 7 nucleotides align to TRBD1. The J segment lost 6 bases and the V segment lost 5 bases, leaving 9 bases of the junction unmatched. This CDR3 is 15 amino acids long. CDR1 is SGHTA, CDR2 FQGNSA, per germline. CDR3: CASSRRQGRAGELFF. The CDR3, as DNA: TGTGCCAGCAGCCGCCGACAGGGTCGTGCCGGGGAGCTGTTTTTT.

This clone occurred once. V gene TRBV19 combines with J gene TRBJ2-1; possibly TRBD2 for D (5 bases). This CDR3 comprises 14 residues. Germline CDR1 reads LNHDA; CDR2 reads SQIVND (reference sequence). The V gene lost 6 bases and the J gene lost 0 bases, with 9 bases spanning the gap. The CDR3 DNA sequence: TGTGCCAGTAGGCGGGCGGGCTCCTACAATGAGCAGTTCTTC. Amino acid sequence: CASRRAGSYNEQFF.

This clone appeared a few times. J is TRBJ1-5 and V is TRBV28; 8 nucleotides match TRBD1. Trimming took 4 bases from V and 6 from J; bases not matched to a gene: 5. This CDR3 is 14 amino acids long. Germline V gives CDR1 MDHEN, CDR2 SYDVKM. The CDR3 spells CASSSRQGFQPQHF. The CDR3 region has the DNA TGTGCCAGCAGTTCCCGACAGGGGTTTCAGCCCCAGCATTTT.

This chain uses TRBV15 with TRBJ2-7, with D perhaps given as TRBD1 or TRBD2 (6 bases each). With 5 bases removed from V and 6 bases from J, the gap between germline ends came to 26 bases. This CDR3 region has 17 residues. Germline loops: CDR1 LNHNV, CDR2 YYDKDF (reference sequence). The CDR3 is CATSPLRGARLLGEQYF. Written as DNA, the CDR3 is TGTGCCACCAGCCCCCTGAGGGGGGCTAGGTTATTAGGCGAGCAGTACTTC.

This chain joins TRBV6-6 and TRBJ2-1; TRBD2 matches at 11 bases. Germline CDR1 is MNHNY and CDR2 is SVGAGI (reference sequence). The length of the CDR3 is 15 residues. Trimming at V came to 6 bases and at J to 9 bases, leaving 10 bases not matched to a gene. CDR3 sequence reads: CASSTGVAGGGEQFF. CDR3 DNA sequence: TGTGCCAGCAGCACGGGCGTAGCGGGAGGGGGTGAGCAGTTCTTC.

This chain joins TRBV4-1 and TRBJ1-1; D not resolved. This CDR3 has 15 residues. V lost 4 bases to trimming and J lost 0 bases, with 12 bases between them. CDR1 is MGHRA, CDR2 YSYEKL, per germline. The CDR3 region is CASSLVTGVNTEAFF. The CDR3 DNA sequence: TGCGCCAGCAGCCTGGTAACCGGGGTGAACACTGAAGCTTTCTTT.

This clone was found once. V is TRBV27 and J is TRBJ1-5; 8 bases are shared with TRBD1. The V gene's germline CDR1 is MNHEY and CDR2 SMNVEV (reference sequence). The ends lost 6 bases at V and 5 bases at J; junction bases unmatched: 15. There are 17 residues in the CDR3. The CDR3 sequence: CASSPNHYTGGDQPQHF. For the CDR3, the DNA is TGTGCCAGCAGCCCGAACCACTACACAGGGGGGGATCAGCCCCAGCATTTT.

This clone was recorded once. The chain employs TRBV9 and TRBJ2-5; 12 bases align to TRBD2. Germline CDR1 is SGDLS and CDR2 is YYNGEE. V dropped 4 bases and J dropped 5; count of bases not matched to a gene: 9. The CDR3 sequence is 16 residues long. The CDR3 sequence: CASSSTSGRFGETQYF. The DNA for the CDR3 is TGTGCCAGCAGCAGCACTAGCGGGAGGTTTGGTGAGACCCAGTACTTC. Based on the CDR3 plus reference TRBV9 and TRBJ2-5, the full variable domain is DSGVTQTPKHLITATGQRVTLRCSPRSGDLSVYWYQQSLDQGLQFLIQYYNGEERAKGNILERFSAQQFPDLHSELNLSSLELGDSALYFCASSSTSGRFGETQYFGPGTRLLVL.

The chain has TRBV5-1 and TRBJ2-1, with 9 bases aligning to TRBD2. The germline CDR1 and CDR2 sequences are SGHRS and YFSETQ. The ends lost 6 bases at V and 4 bases at J; junction bases unmatched: 8. The CDR3 has 15 residues. This CDR3 is CASIPTSGAYNEQFF. The CDR3 DNA sequence: TGCGCCAGCATCCCGACTAGCGGAGCTTACAATGAGCAGTTCTTC.

This chain links TRBV5-4 with TRBJ1-3; 7 nucleotides match TRBD1. V lost 4 bases and J lost 4; bases outside the gene matches: 5. This CDR3 is 14 amino acids long. Germline CDR1 reads SGHNT; CDR2 reads YYREEE (reference sequence). The CDR3 is CASSRDSRGNTIYF. The CDR3 DNA reads TGTGCCAGCAGCAGGGACAGTAGGGGAAACACCATATATTTT.

In its sample, this clone was seen once. The gene calls are TRBV4-2 and TRBJ2-3; D is perhaps TRBD2 (5 bases). In germline, CDR1 is LGHNA, CDR2 YNFKEQ. V shed 5 bases and J shed 2 bases, with 17 bases lying between them. CDR3 length equals 16 residues. CDR3 in DNA: TGTGCCAGCAGCTTCCCCCCGGGAACACTCACAGATACGCAGTATTTT. Its protein product is CASSFPPGTLTDTQYF.

The rearrangement links TRBV27 to TRBJ1-5; TRBD1 is a possible D gene (5 bases). From germline, CDR1 is MNHEY and CDR2 SMNVEV (reference sequence). V shed 5 bases and J shed 3 bases, with 8 bases lying between them. The length of the CDR3 is 13 residues. The CDR3 DNA is TGTGCCAGCAGTATGACAGCCAATCAGCCCCAGCATTTT. Translation: CASSMTANQPQHF.

The genes are TRBV6-1 and TRBJ1-1; 7 bases agree with TRBD1. J was trimmed by 4 bases and V by 6 bases; bases with no gene match: 8. Looked up from germline, CDR1 is MNHNS and CDR2 is SASEGT. CDR3 length: 14 residues. The CDR3 loop reads CASRSTGPGTEAFF. DNA for the CDR3: TGTGCCAGCAGGTCGACAGGGCCCGGCACTGAAGCTTTCTTT.

This clone was seen a few times. The chain carries TRBV4-2 and TRBJ1-2, with unresolved D. The germline CDR1 and CDR2 sequences are LGHNA and YNFKEQ. V dropped 0 bases and J dropped 4 bases, with 6 bases sitting between them. The CDR3 loop spans 13 amino acids. DNA for the CDR3: TGTGCCAGCAGCCAAGATGGAGCCTATGGCTACACCTTC. Translating it yields CASSQDGAYGYTF.

In DNA form, the CDR3 reads TGTGCCAGCAGTCAAGGGGACAGGGTGGCAGATACGCAGTATTTT. Encoded protein: CASSQGDRVADTQYF. The chain carries TRBV6-6 and TRBJ2-3; 9 nucleotides agree with TRBD1. The CDR3 covers 15 residues. The ends lost 5 bases at V and 4 bases at J; junction bases unmatched: 7. CDR1 MNHNY and CDR2 SVGAGI come from the germline V gene (reference sequence).

V is TRBV9 and J is TRBJ2-7, with TRBD1 as a possible D gene (5 bases). Trimming shortened V by 0 bases and J by 6 bases, and 13 bases separated the two germline ends. CDR1 and CDR2 (germline): SGDLS, YYNGEE. This CDR3 is built from 14 residues. The CDR3 is CASSVEGRGGEQYF. CDR3 sequence (DNA): TGTGCCAGCAGCGTAGAGGGAAGGGGCGGCGAGCAGTACTTC.

The V call is TRBV29-1, the J call TRBJ2-2; the match to TRBD2 covers 10 bases. The V and J ends lost 7 bases and 7 bases, in that order; junction bases with no gene match: 15. Germline V gene sequence: CDR1 SQVTM, CDR2 ANQGSEA. The CDR3 totals 16 residues. The CDR3 protein is CSGGKRAGGHSGELFF. CDR3 DNA: TGCAGCGGGGGCAAGCGAGCGGGGGGGCATAGCGGGGAGCTGTTTTTT.

The gene calls are TRBV2 and TRBJ2-7; 7 bases match TRBD1. V lost 1 base and J lost 3; bases outside the gene matches: 6. The CDR3 totals 15 residues. Germline V gene data show CDR1 as SNHLY and CDR2 as FYNNEI. CDR3 DNA sequence: TGTGCCAGCAGTGAAGGGGGACAGAGTTACTACGAGCAGTACTTC. It translates to CASSEGGQSYYEQYF.

V gene TRBV6-1 combines with J gene TRBJ1-4, with D possibly TRBD1 on 5 matching bases. The V end lost 7 bases, the J end lost 5 bases, and 11 bases lay between the germline ends. The CDR3 extends over 13 amino acids. Germline V lookup: CDR1 MNHNS, CDR2 SASEGT. The CDR3 nucleotides read TGTGCCAGCAATACTTGGGGGAATGAAAAACTGTTTTTT. Protein product: CASNTWGNEKLFF.

This clone was seen a few times. J is TRBJ1-2 and V is TRBV19; the D gene is possibly TRBD1 (5 bases). This CDR3 region has 12 residues. Trimming took 5 bases from V and 3 from J, leaving 7 bases between them. Germline values: CDR1 LNHDA, CDR2 SQIVND (reference sequence). The CDR3 loop is CASSETDYGYTF. The CDR3 region has the DNA TGTGCCAGTAGTGAGACAGACTATGGCTACACCTTC.